The 10 T cell receptor beta chains listed next were all sequenced from one sample in a study of T cell responses to AZD1222 COVID-19 vaccine. TCRdb's copy holds only in-frame clones and misses some; the assay was immunoSEQ multiplex PCR. The data hold 100,000 to 130,000 clones, with 86% observed a single time. Sample: peripheral blood, taken on day 0 of AZD1222 vaccination. Receptors were obtained from an adult in good health.

The chain employs TRBV7-2 and TRBJ1-6; D gene unclear. CDR3 length: 16 amino acids. From germline, CDR1 is SGHTA and CDR2 FQGNSA. Trimming stripped 1 base from V and 0 bases from J, with 7 bases between. CDR3 in DNA: TGTGCCAGCAGCTTAGGGGCAAGCTCCTATAATTCACCCCTCCACTTT. Translation: CASSLGASSYNSPLHF.

This sequence joins TRBV12-3 or TRBV12-4 and TRBJ1-1; 8 bases align to TRBD1. The junction had 5 bases not matched to a gene; V was cut back by 4 bases and J by 10 bases. The CDR3 is 12 amino acids. Written as DNA, the CDR3 is TGTGCCAGCAGTTCATCCAGGGGGCGAGCTTTCTTT. Translating it yields CASSSSRGRAFF.

The rearrangement uses TRBV4-1 and TRBJ1-6; 7 bases fit TRBD1. The junction had 6 bases not matched to a gene; V was cut back by 0 bases and J by 4 bases. Germline lookup yields CDR1 MGHRA and CDR2 YSYEKL. CDR3 length: 17 residues. The CDR3 spells CASSQDNDRVYNSPLHF. The CDR3 DNA is TGCGCCAGCAGCCAAGATAACGACAGGGTTTATAATTCACCCCTCCACTTT.

The chain joins TRBV5-1 to TRBJ2-2, with D tentatively TRBD1 (6 bases). Germline V gene sequence: CDR1 SGHRS, CDR2 YFSETQ. V was shortened by 5 bases and J by 5 bases, with 22 bases between the two germline ends. This CDR3 contains 17 residues. DNA of the CDR3: TGCGCCAGCAGTGACCACCCGGGACAAATAGGAACCGGGGAGCTGTTTTTT. Encoded protein: CASSDHPGQIGTGELFF.

This sequence joins TRBV5-1 and TRBJ1-1, with 7 positions matching TRBD1. The trim removed 3 bases at V and 4 bases at J, leaving 6 bases unmatched. Per the germline V gene, CDR1 is SGHRS and CDR2 is YFSETQ. The CDR3 loop spans 14 amino acids. CDR3 sequence: CASSSRQGFTEAFF. The CDR3 DNA follows: TGCGCCAGCAGCTCCCGACAGGGTTTCACTGAAGCTTTCTTT.

V gene TRBV10-3 combines with J gene TRBJ2-7; D possibly matches TRBD1 or TRBD2 (6 bases each). The V gene lost 10 bases and the J gene lost 7 bases, with 20 bases spanning the gap. CDR3 size: 13 residues. Germline V CDR1 and CDR2: ENHRY, SYGVKD. CDR3 bases: TGTGCCACAACGACAGGACACGGGAGAGAGCAGTACTTC. This gives the protein CATTTGHGREQYF.

This sequence joins TRBV5-8 and TRBJ1-2; 10 bases agree with TRBD1. From germline, CDR1 is SGHTS and CDR2 YDEGEE. This CDR3 contains 17 residues. V shed 4 bases and J 6 bases; nucleotides not matched to a gene: 15. Here the CDR3 reads CASSPRFAGTGANGYTF. The CDR3 nucleotides are TGTGCCAGCAGCCCTCGTTTCGCCGGGACAGGGGCCAATGGCTACACCTTC.

This clone was counted a few times. This chain joins TRBV28 and TRBJ1-2; no definite D call. This CDR3 contains 12 residues. The germline gives CDR1 MDHEN, CDR2 SYDVKM. Deletions cut 7 bases from V and 6 bases from J, with 12 bases between. The CDR3 sequence: CASTTREDGYTF. The CDR3 DNA is TGTGCCAGCACCACCCGGGAGGATGGCTACACCTTC.

This chain joins TRBV5-6 and TRBJ1-6; TRBD1 aligns across 9 bases. The CDR3 totals 15 residues. Looked up from germline, CDR1 is SGHDT and CDR2 is YYEEEE. Losses at the gene ends were 0 bases for V and 10 bases for J; bases not matched to a gene: 5. CDR3 DNA sequence: TGTGCCAGCAGCTTGGCGGGGACAGGGCTGTCACCCCTCCACTTT. This sequence encodes CASSLAGTGLSPLHF.

J is TRBJ1-4 and V is TRBV15, with TRBD1 matching 7 bases. This CDR3 has 19 residues. Germline CDR1 LNHNV, CDR2 YYDKDF (reference sequence). V trimming: 0 bases; J trimming: 0 bases; junction bases outside the gene matches: 10. Here the CDR3 DNA reads TGTGCCACCAGCAGAGATAGGGGGGGGACAGCATCAACTAATGAAAAACTGTTTTTT. Amino acids: CATSRDRGGTASTNEKLFF. The whole variable domain, filled in from reference TRBV15 and TRBJ1-4, reads DAMVIQNPRYQVTQFGKPVTLSCSQTLNHNVMYWYQQKSSQAPKLLFHYYDKDFNNEADTPDNFQSRRPNTSFCFLDIRSPGLGDTAMYLCATSRDRGGTASTNEKLFFGSGTQLSVL.